The next 27 T cell receptor beta chains were all read from a single sample in a study of T-cell reconstitution after alpha-beta-depleted transplantation in children. Molecular barcoding with unique molecular identifiers was used for the TCRbeta library. MiXCR, run by TCRdb on the PCR reads, gives a single entry per CDR3 protein. The table lists about 610,000 distinct CDR3 sequences, about 11% of them singletons. Sequencing used PBMCs from the stem cell graft donor, obtained from the stem cell graft. These receptors were collected from a human donor who donated a stem cell graft to a child with acute myeloid leukemia.

This clonotype was found a few times. The gene calls are TRBV7-2 and TRBJ2-3; 7 positions match TRBD2. Germline V gene sequence: CDR1 SGHTA, CDR2 FQGNSA. V gave up 1 base and J gave up 11 bases; unmatched junction bases: 9. The CDR3 length is 14 residues. The CDR3 loop reads CASSLERDSLGQYF. As DNA, the CDR3 is TGTGCCAGCAGCTTAGAGCGGGATTCCCTAGGGCAGTATTTT.

This clonotype was detected ten times or more. J is TRBJ2-2 and V is TRBV27, with D unclear. The CDR3 has 14 amino acids. Trimming stripped 7 bases from V and 3 bases from J, with 12 bases between. CDR1 MNHEY and CDR2 SMNVEV come from the germline V gene (reference sequence). The DNA for the CDR3 is TGTGCCAGCAAGTTCTCCTGGGACACCGGGGAGCTGTTTTTT. Its protein product is CASKFSWDTGELFF.

The gene calls are TRBV20-1 and TRBJ2-1; D uncertain. V dropped 6 bases and J dropped 5 bases, with 14 bases sitting between them. CDR1 is DFQATT and CDR2 is SNEGSKA in the germline V gene (reference sequence). The CDR3 extends over 13 amino acids. CDR3: CSANDLGHNEQFF. CDR3 DNA: TGCAGTGCAAATGATCTCGGCCACAATGAGCAGTTCTTC.

This clonotype came up many times. The chain uses TRBV11-2 and TRBJ1-5; D unresolved. The CDR3 runs to 13 residues. Germline assignment: CDR1 SGHAT and CDR2 FQNNGV. V shed 2 bases and J shed 4 bases, with 6 bases lying between them. CDR3 nucleotides: TGTGCCAGCAGCTTACGGGAAAATCAGCCCCAGCATTTT. Residues: CASSLRENQPQHF.

For this clonotype: Possible read error: a much larger clone is one base away. This chain connects TRBV28 to TRBJ2-1, with TRBD2 matching over 13 bases. This CDR3 is built from 16 residues. Germline V CDR1 and CDR2: MDHEN, SYDVKM. J lost 4 bases, V lost 8 bases, and 8 bases had no gene match. The CDR3 reads CASGGLAGEQYNEQFF. The CDR3 DNA reads TGTGCCAGCGGAGGACTAGCGGGAGAGCAATACAATGAGCAGTTCTTC.

This clonotype was counted ten times or more. The chain uses TRBV5-1 and TRBJ2-7; D is possibly TRBD1 (6 bases). CDR1 and CDR2 (germline): SGHRS, YFSETQ. Trimming removed 4 bases from V and 5 bases from J, with 16 bases in between. The CDR3 extends over 14 amino acids. The CDR3 DNA sequence: TGCGCCAGCAGCCTCCGGGACAAAACCCACGAGCAGTACTTC. Protein: CASSLRDKTHEQYF.

This clonotype has ten or more counts. The V and J genes are TRBV20-1 and TRBJ2-3; D is unclear. Germline assignment: CDR1 DFQATT and CDR2 SNEGSKA (reference sequence). Trimming took off 2 bases at V and 3 bases at J, with 6 bases between the two ends. CDR3 length: 12 residues. The CDR3 DNA sequence: TGCAGTGCTAGATGGGGAACAGATACGCAGTATTTT. Translating gives CSARWGTDTQYF.

This clonotype was detected only a few times. J is TRBJ1-2 and V is TRBV29-1, with D tentatively TRBD1 (5 bases). The CDR3 has 14 amino acids. Germline values: CDR1 SQVTM, CDR2 ANQGSEA. Trimming stripped 6 bases from V and 4 bases from J, with 18 bases between. CDR3 amino acids: CSVAPDSGPYGYTF. The CDR3 DNA reads as TGCAGCGTCGCCCCGGACTCGGGGCCCTATGGCTACACCTTC.

This clonotype was counted ten times or more. The chain is built from TRBV20-1 and TRBJ2-1; D may be TRBD2 (6 bases). V lost 6 bases to trimming and J lost 5 bases, with 20 bases between them. Germline values: CDR1 DFQATT, CDR2 SNEGSKA (reference sequence). This CDR3 is built from 15 residues. The CDR3: CSAPGGTPPHNEQFF. As DNA, the CDR3 is TGCAGTGCGCCAGGCGGGACTCCCCCTCACAATGAGCAGTTCTTC.

This chain joins TRBV5-1 and TRBJ2-4, with D perhaps matching TRBD1 or TRBD2 (5 bases each). The CDR3 totals 13 residues. Germline CDR1 SGHRS, CDR2 YFSETQ. V gave up 0 bases and J gave up 6 bases, with 7 bases separating them. DNA for the CDR3: TGCGCCAGCAGCTTGGCTGGGGGAAACATTCAGTACTTC. Translation gives CASSLAGGNIQYF. The full variable domain, rest sourced from reference TRBV5-1 and TRBJ2-4, is KAGVTQTPRYLIKTRGQQVTLSCSPISGHRSVSWYQQTPGQGLQFLFEYFSETQRNKGNFPGRFSGRQFSNSRSEMNVSTLELGDSALYLCASSLAGGNIQYFGAGTRLSVL.

The chain couples TRBV6-2 or TRBV6-3 to TRBJ2-1, with D perhaps TRBD2 (6 bases). The V end was cut by 5 bases, the J end by 6 bases, with 11 bases between. This CDR3 comprises 13 residues. The germline CDR1 and CDR2 sequences are MNHEY and SVGEGT. The CDR3 nucleotides read TGTGCCAGCAGTGCTAGCGTTTTCAATGAGCAGTTCTTC. It codes for CASSASVFNEQFF.

This clonotype was detected ten times or more. One end of the junction fails to match germline, which may point to a read error. The chain has TRBV20-1 and TRBJ1-4; D is perhaps TRBD1 (5 bases). Germline CDR1 is DFQATT and CDR2 is SNEGSKA (reference sequence). CDR3 size: 12 residues. CDR3 sequence reads: CSARDGPGGSDF. CDR3 bases: TGCAGTGCTAGAGATGGCCCCGGGGGATCGGACTTT.

This clonotype was seen only a few times. The rearrangement joins TRBV9 to TRBJ2-3; 8 bases match TRBD2. The V gene's germline CDR1 is SGDLS and CDR2 YYNGEE. Germline trimming cut 0 bases from V and 4 bases from J; bases unmatched to any gene: 7. The CDR3 runs 16 residues. The CDR3 is CASSVASREVSDTQYF. CDR3 bases: TGTGCCAGCAGCGTAGCCTCGCGGGAGGTCTCAGATACGCAGTATTTT. The whole variable domain, filled in from reference TRBV9 and TRBJ2-3, reads DSGVTQTPKHLITATGQRVTLRCSPRSGDLSVYWYQQSLDQGLQFLIQYYNGEERAKGNILERFSAQQFPDLHSELNLSSLELGDSALYFCASSVASREVSDTQYFGPGTRLTVL.

This clonotype showed up just a few times. V and J are TRBV7-3 and TRBJ2-1; perhaps TRBD1 as D (6 bases). V was cut by 1 base and J by 5 bases, with 24 bases left in between. The CDR3 consists of 19 residues. Germline lookup yields CDR1 SGHTA and CDR2 FQGTGA. The CDR3 reads CASSLIGVQGSSNHNEQFF. CDR3 DNA sequence: TGTGCCAGCAGCTTAATCGGTGTACAGGGTAGTTCCAACCACAATGAGCAGTTCTTC.

This clonotype occurred many times. The rearrangement uses TRBV4-1 and TRBJ1-2, with 12 bases that match TRBD1. The V gene's germline CDR1 is MGHRA and CDR2 YSYEKL. With 0 bases clipped from V and 4 bases from J, the junction kept 9 bases outside the gene matches. The CDR3 length is 18 residues. This chain's CDR3 is CASSQDLPGQGAGYGYTF. CDR3 nucleotide sequence: TGCGCCAGCAGCCAAGACCTGCCGGGACAGGGGGCGGGCTATGGCTACACCTTC.

Concerning this clonotype: The junction differs from germline at one of its ends, possibly a read error. The chain is built from TRBV5-1 and TRBJ1-2; D gene uncertain. Germline CDR1 reads SGHRS; CDR2 reads YFSETQ. There are 13 residues in the CDR3. The CDR3 protein is CASSLAADQGYIF. The CDR3 coding sequence is TGCGCCAGCAGCTTGGCGGCAGATCAAGGCTACATCTTC.

The V and J genes are TRBV3-1 and TRBJ1-1; TRBD1 might be the D (6 bases). The V gene's germline CDR1 is LGHDT and CDR2 YNNKEL (reference sequence). The ends were cut back, 8 bases at V and 3 bases at J, with 16 bases in the middle. The CDR3 has 14 residues. CDR3 in amino acids: CASRRGGPYTEAFF. In DNA, the CDR3 is TGTGCCAGCCGAAGAGGGGGGCCTTACACTGAAGCTTTCTTT.

This clonotype was seen a few times. The chain employs TRBV20-1 and TRBJ2-2; D unresolved. With 5 bases removed from V and 5 bases from J, the gap between germline ends came to 18 bases. CDR3 length equals 15 residues. CDR1 is DFQATT and CDR2 is SNEGSKA in the germline V gene (reference sequence). The CDR3 DNA follows: TGCAGTGCTCCCCTGGCGCTATGGGGAACCGGGGAGCTGTTTTTT. Its translation: CSAPLALWGTGELFF.

At least ten counts were recorded for this clonotype. The chain recombines TRBV12-3 or TRBV12-4 with TRBJ2-1; 8 nucleotides line up with TRBD1. The CDR3 covers 14 residues. After removal of 5 bases from V and 5 bases from J, the junction contained 5 bases not matched to a gene. DNA for the CDR3: TGTGCCAGCAGTCAGGGGGCTCTAAACAATGAGCAGTTCTTC. Translation: CASSQGALNNEQFF.

This clonotype was seen at least ten times. The rearrangement uses TRBV29-1 and TRBJ2-5; D is possibly TRBD1 (5 bases). V was pared by 3 bases and J by 2 bases, with 10 bases between. Germline values: CDR1 SQVTM, CDR2 ANQGSEA. The CDR3 contains 13 residues. This chain's CDR3 is CSVDMGLQETQYF. DNA of the CDR3: TGCAGCGTTGACATGGGGCTACAAGAGACCCAGTACTTC. Looking up the rest from reference TRBV29-1 and TRBJ2-5 gives the full variable domain: SAVISQKPSRDICQRGTSLTIQCQVDSQVTMMFWYRQQPGQSLTLIATANQGSEATYESGFVIDKFPISRPNLTFSTLTVSNMSPEDSSIYLCSVDMGLQETQYFGPGTRLLVL.

This clonotype turned up a few times. The chain links TRBV15 to TRBJ2-2, with TRBD2 matching 7 bases. Looked up from germline, CDR1 is LNHNV and CDR2 is YYDKDF (reference sequence). The CDR3 sequence is 15 residues long. With 0 bases clipped from V and 9 bases from J, the junction kept 7 bases outside the gene matches. The CDR3 spells CATSRDSAGARELFF. The DNA for the CDR3 is TGTGCCACCAGCAGAGATTCGGCGGGAGCGCGGGAGCTGTTTTTT.

This clonotype was seen only a few times. V and J are TRBV7-8 and TRBJ2-2, with D tentatively TRBD1 (6 bases). In germline, CDR1 is SGHVS, CDR2 FQNEAQ. Trimming cost V 5 bases and J 2 bases, with 12 bases left between them. The CDR3 loop spans 15 amino acids. CDR3 sequence: CASSVQGTNTGELFF. The CDR3 coding sequence is TGTGCCAGCAGCGTCCAGGGGACCAACACCGGGGAGCTGTTTTTT.

Only a few counts were recorded for this clonotype. The chain uses TRBV4-3 and TRBJ1-2; unclear D gene. V was shortened by 1 base and J by 5 bases, with 17 bases between the two germline ends. Germline CDR1 LGHNA, CDR2 YSLEER. This CDR3 contains 16 residues. The CDR3 here is CASSQGHGVPSYGYTF. The CDR3 region has the DNA TGCGCCAGCAGCCAAGGACACGGGGTTCCTTCTTATGGCTACACCTTC.

This clonotype was found many times. The V call is TRBV5-6, the J call TRBJ1-5, with D hard to call. CDR3 length: 13 residues. V lost 1 base and J lost 3, with 5 bases in between. Germline-derived CDR1 and CDR2 are SGHDT and YYEEEE. For the CDR3, the DNA is TGTGCCAGCAGCTTGAGGAACAATCAGCCCCAGCATTTT. It yields the protein CASSLRNNQPQHF. Complete variable domain (other parts from reference TRBV5-6 and TRBJ1-5): DAGVTQSPTHLIKTRGQQVTLRCSPKSGHDTVSWYQQALGQGPQFIFQYYEEEERQRGNFPDRFSGHQFPNYSSELNVNALLLGDSALYLCASSLRNNQPQHFGDGTRLSIL.

This clonotype was observed at least ten times. The chain combines TRBV6-5 with TRBJ2-1, with TRBD1 matching 10 bases. The trim removed 0 bases at V and 4 bases at J, leaving 3 bases unmatched. In germline, CDR1 is MNHEY, CDR2 SVGAGI. CDR3 size: 16 residues. CDR3 nucleotides: TGTGCCAGCAGTTACTCCCGGGGACAGGGGTACAATGAGCAGTTCTTC. Amino acids: CASSYSRGQGYNEQFF.

The chain joins TRBV7-2 to TRBJ1-2; no firm D call. The CDR3 is 11 amino acids. Germline CDR1 and CDR2: SGHTA and FQGNSA. With 0 bases removed from V and 14 bases from J, the gap between germline ends came to 10 bases. CDR3 region: CASSLAGRETF. The DNA of the CDR3 is TGTGCCAGCAGCTTAGCAGGGAGAGAGACCTTC.

This clonotype has a handful of counts. This chain uses TRBV20-1 with TRBJ2-1; D may be TRBD1 or TRBD2 (5 bases each). Germline V gene lookup returns CDR1 DFQATT and CDR2 SNEGSKA (reference sequence). V dropped 6 bases and J dropped 4 bases, with 13 bases sitting between them. The CDR3 covers 13 residues. The CDR3 here is CSAKGPGYNEQFF. CDR3 bases: TGCAGTGCCAAGGGACCTGGGTACAATGAGCAGTTCTTC.